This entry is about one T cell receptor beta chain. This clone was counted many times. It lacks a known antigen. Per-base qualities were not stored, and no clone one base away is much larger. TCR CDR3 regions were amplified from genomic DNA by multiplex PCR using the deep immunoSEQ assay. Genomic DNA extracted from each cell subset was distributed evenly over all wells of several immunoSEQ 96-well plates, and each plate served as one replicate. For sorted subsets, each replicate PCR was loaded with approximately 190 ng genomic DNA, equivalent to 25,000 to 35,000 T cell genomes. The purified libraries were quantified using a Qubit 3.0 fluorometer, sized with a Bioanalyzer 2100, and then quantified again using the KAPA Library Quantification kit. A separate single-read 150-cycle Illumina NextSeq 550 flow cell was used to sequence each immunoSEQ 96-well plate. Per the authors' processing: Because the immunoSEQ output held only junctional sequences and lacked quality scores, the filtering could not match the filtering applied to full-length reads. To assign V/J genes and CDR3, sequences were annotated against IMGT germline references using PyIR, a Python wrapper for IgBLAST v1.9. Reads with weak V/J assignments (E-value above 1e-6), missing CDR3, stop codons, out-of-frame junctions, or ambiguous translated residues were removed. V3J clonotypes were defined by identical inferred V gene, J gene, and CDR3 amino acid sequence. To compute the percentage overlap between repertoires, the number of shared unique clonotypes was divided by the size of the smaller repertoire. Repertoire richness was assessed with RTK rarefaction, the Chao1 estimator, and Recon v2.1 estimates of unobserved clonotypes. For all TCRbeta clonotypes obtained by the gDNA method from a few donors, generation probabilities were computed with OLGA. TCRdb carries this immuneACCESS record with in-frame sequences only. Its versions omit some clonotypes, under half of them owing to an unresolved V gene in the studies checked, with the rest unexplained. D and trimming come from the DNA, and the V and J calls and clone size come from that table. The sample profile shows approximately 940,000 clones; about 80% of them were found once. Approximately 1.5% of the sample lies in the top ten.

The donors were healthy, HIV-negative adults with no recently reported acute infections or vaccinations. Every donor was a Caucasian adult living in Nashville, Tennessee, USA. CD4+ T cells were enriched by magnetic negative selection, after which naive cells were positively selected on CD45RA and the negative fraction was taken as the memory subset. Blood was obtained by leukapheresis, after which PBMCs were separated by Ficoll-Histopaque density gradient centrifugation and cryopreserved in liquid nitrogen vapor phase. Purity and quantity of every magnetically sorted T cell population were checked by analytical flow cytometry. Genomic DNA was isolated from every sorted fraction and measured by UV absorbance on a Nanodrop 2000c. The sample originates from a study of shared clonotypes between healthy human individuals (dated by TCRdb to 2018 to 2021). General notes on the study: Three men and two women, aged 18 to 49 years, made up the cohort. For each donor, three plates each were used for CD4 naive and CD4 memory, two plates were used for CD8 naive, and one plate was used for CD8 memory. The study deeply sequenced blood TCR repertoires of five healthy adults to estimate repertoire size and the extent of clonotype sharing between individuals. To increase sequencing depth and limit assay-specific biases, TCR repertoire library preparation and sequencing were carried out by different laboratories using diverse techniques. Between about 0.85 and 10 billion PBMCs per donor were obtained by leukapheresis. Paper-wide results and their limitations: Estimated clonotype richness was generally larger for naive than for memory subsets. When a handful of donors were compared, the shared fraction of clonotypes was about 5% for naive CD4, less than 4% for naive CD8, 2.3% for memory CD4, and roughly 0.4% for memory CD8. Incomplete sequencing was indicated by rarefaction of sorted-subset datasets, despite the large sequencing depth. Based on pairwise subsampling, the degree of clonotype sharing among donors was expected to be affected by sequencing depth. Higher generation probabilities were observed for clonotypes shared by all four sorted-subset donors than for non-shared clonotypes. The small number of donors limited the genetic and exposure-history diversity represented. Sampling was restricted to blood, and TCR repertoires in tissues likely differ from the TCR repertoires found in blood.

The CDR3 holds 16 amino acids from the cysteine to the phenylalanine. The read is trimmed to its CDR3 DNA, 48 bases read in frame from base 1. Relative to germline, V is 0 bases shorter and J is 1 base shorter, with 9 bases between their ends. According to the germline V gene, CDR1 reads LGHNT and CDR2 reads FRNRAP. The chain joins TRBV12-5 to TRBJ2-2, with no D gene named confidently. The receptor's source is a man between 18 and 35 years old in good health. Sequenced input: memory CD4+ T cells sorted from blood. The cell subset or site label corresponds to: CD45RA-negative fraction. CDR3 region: CASGLVQTENTGELFF. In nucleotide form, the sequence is TGTGCTAGTGGTTTGGTACAAACAGAGAACACCGGGGAGCTGTTTTTT.